What follows are 19 T cell receptor beta chains derived from one specimen sequenced in a study of healthy donors' naive CD4 and CD8 T cells. Each TCR library used 400 to 600 ng of total RNA and a linear amplification protocol. TCRdb re-called the reads through MiXCR, storing one row per CDR3 protein. In the table there are around 200,000 distinct CDR3 sequences, nearly 75% of which are singletons. Input material: naive CD4+ and CD8+ T cells sorted from blood, pooled from several donors. The receptors were sampled from a pool of human donors in good health; the sample pools cells from several healthy donors.

The chain combines TRBV12-3 or TRBV12-4 with TRBJ1-4; D gene ambiguous. The CDR3 loop spans 14 amino acids. Deletions cut 5 bases from V and 7 bases from J, with 14 bases between. The CDR3 here is CASSPQGRGEKLFF. CDR3 DNA: TGTGCCAGCAGTCCCCAAGGACGGGGTGAAAAACTGTTTTTT.

This chain links TRBV29-1 with TRBJ1-2, with 10 bases that match TRBD1. This CDR3 comprises 13 residues. Germline loops: CDR1 SQVTM, CDR2 ANQGSEA. V lost 6 bases and J lost 3; bases outside the gene matches: 4. The CDR3 DNA reads as TGCAGCGTACGCGGGACAGGGGACTATGGCTACACCTTC. This codes for CSVRGTGDYGYTF.

This clonotype was counted a single time. This sequence joins TRBV19 and TRBJ2-6; D call uncertain. This CDR3 has 13 amino acids. CDR1 and CDR2 (germline): LNHDA, SQIVND (reference sequence). V dropped 3 bases and J dropped 4 bases, with 4 bases sitting between them. CDR3 residues: CASSMGGANVLTF. CDR3 DNA sequence: TGTGCCAGTAGTATGGGCGGGGCCAACGTCCTGACTTTC.

This chain uses TRBV12-3 or TRBV12-4 with TRBJ2-3, with D perhaps TRBD2 (6 bases). The CDR3 is made up of 13 amino acids. The germline V and J ends were trimmed by 6 bases and 1 base, with 8 bases remaining between them. CDR3 bases: TGTGCCAGCAGCGCTAGCGGCACAGATACGCAGTATTTT. Residues: CASSASGTDTQYF.

V usage is TRBV29-1 and J usage is TRBJ2-3; 8 bases line up with TRBD1. Germline CDR1 is SQVTM and CDR2 is ANQGSEA. CDR3 size: 14 residues. After removal of 8 bases from V and 1 base from J, the junction contained 8 bases not matched to a gene. CDR3 region: CSLRGGQGTDTQYF. The CDR3, as DNA: TGCAGCCTTCGTGGGGGACAGGGCACAGATACGCAGTATTTT.

The gene calls are TRBV7-8 and TRBJ1-1, with no clear D. Germline V gene lookup returns CDR1 SGHVS and CDR2 FQNEAQ. The V end lost 1 base, the J end lost 0 bases, and 12 bases lay between the germline ends. The length of the CDR3 is 16 residues. Here the CDR3 DNA reads TGTGCCAGCAGCTTAGATCCTTGGACCGTGAACACTGAAGCTTTCTTT. This gives the protein CASSLDPWTVNTEAFF. Combining the CDR3 with reference TRBV7-8 and TRBJ1-1 gives the whole variable domain GAGVSQSPRYKVAKRGQDVALRCDPISGHVSLFWYQQALGQGPEFLTYFQNEAQLDKSGLPSDRFFAERPEGSVSTLKIQRTQQEDSAVYLCASSLDPWTVNTEAFFGQGTRLTVV.

This clonotype was counted between two and nine times. The genes are TRBV29-1 and TRBJ2-3, with D perhaps being TRBD1 or TRBD2 (5 bases each). CDR1 is SQVTM, CDR2 ANQGSEA, per germline. This CDR3 is 12 amino acids long. Between the trimmed V and J ends, which lost 4 bases and 6 bases, there was a span of 11 bases. CDR3 protein: CSVVDWGDTQYF. The DNA of the CDR3 is TGCAGCGTTGTAGACTGGGGGGATACGCAGTATTTT.

V gene TRBV28 combines with J gene TRBJ2-7, with 7 positions matching TRBD1. The CDR3 is made up of 15 amino acids. Germline V gene data show CDR1 as MDHEN and CDR2 as SYDVKM. Unmatched junction bases numbered 10, after V lost 2 bases and J lost 6 bases. The CDR3 spells CASSLRKWAGGEQYF. CDR3 DNA: TGTGCCAGCAGTTTAAGGAAGTGGGCAGGGGGCGAGCAGTACTTC.

V is TRBV6-1 and J is TRBJ1-2; tentatively, D is TRBD1 (5 bases). This CDR3 is built from 13 residues. Germline CDR1 reads MNHNS; CDR2 reads SASEGT. V lost 4 bases and J lost 1, with 7 bases in between. The CDR3 nucleotides read TGTGCCAGCAGTGCCGACAGTAACTATGGCTACACCTTC. Translating gives CASSADSNYGYTF.

The chain is built from TRBV29-1 and TRBJ2-5, with a weak D call TRBD1 (6 bases). Per the germline V gene, CDR1 is SQVTM and CDR2 is ANQGSEA. CDR3 length: 14 residues. With 5 bases removed from V and 2 bases from J, the gap between germline ends came to 15 bases. The CDR3 sequence: CSVRSMDRQETQYF. The CDR3, as DNA: TGCAGCGTTCGCTCTATGGACAGACAAGAGACCCAGTACTTC.

The chain combines TRBV6-6 with TRBJ1-1, with 9 positions matching TRBD1. The length of the CDR3 is 18 residues. After removal of 2 bases from V and 0 bases from J, the junction contained 10 bases not matched to a gene. Per germline, CDR1 MNHNY and CDR2 SVGAGI (reference sequence). For the CDR3, the DNA is TGTGCCAGCAGTTACCAAACAGCCGGGACAGGGATGAACACTGAAGCTTTCTTT. It codes for CASSYQTAGTGMNTEAFF.

The chain joins TRBV19 to TRBJ1-5; TRBD1 aligns across 7 bases. V lost 2 bases, J lost 2 bases, and 3 bases stayed unmatched. The CDR3 spans 15 residues. CDR1 and CDR2 (germline): LNHDA, SQIVND (reference sequence). In DNA form, the CDR3 reads TGTGCCAGTAGTATAACAGGGGCAGGCAATCAGCCCCAGCATTTT. Translated, it gives CASSITGAGNQPQHF.

The CDR3 sequence is CASSIGRQGGTEAFF. CDR3 DNA: TGTGCCAGTAGTATAGGTCGCCAGGGAGGCACTGAAGCTTTCTTT. The gene calls are TRBV19 and TRBJ1-1; perhaps TRBD1 as D (5 bases). Trimming took off 1 base at V and 4 bases at J, with 13 bases between the two ends. CDR3 length: 15 amino acids. Germline lookup yields CDR1 LNHDA and CDR2 SQIVND (reference sequence). Full variable domain (missing parts from reference TRBV19 and TRBJ1-1): DGGITQSPKYLFRKEGQNVTLSCEQNLNHDAMYWYRQDPGQGLRLIYYSQIVNDFQKGDIAEGYSVSREKKESFPLTVTSAQKNPTAFYLCASSIGRQGGTEAFFGQGTRLTVV.

The V call is TRBV5-1, the J call TRBJ1-1; 7 bases line up with TRBD1. With V trimmed by 5 bases and J by 1 base, 5 bases remained unmatched. The germline gives CDR1 SGHRS, CDR2 YFSETQ. CDR3 length: 14 amino acids. The CDR3 region is CASRQGTANTEAFF. CDR3 DNA: TGCGCCAGCAGACAAGGGACAGCGAACACTGAAGCTTTCTTT.

In this sample, this clonotype turned up a few times. The gene calls are TRBV19 and TRBJ2-3; D unresolved. Germline CDR1 reads LNHDA; CDR2 reads SQIVND (reference sequence). The CDR3 has 10 amino acids. V dropped 11 bases and J dropped 8 bases, with 11 bases sitting between them. The CDR3 loop reads CAAQGGTQYF. CDR3 in DNA: TGTGCCGCCCAAGGCGGTACGCAGTATTTT.

This clonotype has just one count. DNA for the CDR3: TGCGCCAGCAGCCATTATGCCGGGACTAGCGACGAGCAGTACTTC. This encodes CASSHYAGTSDEQYF. The genes are TRBV4-1 and TRBJ2-7; TRBD2 agrees at 10 bases. Looked up from germline, CDR1 is MGHRA and CDR2 is YSYEKL. The CDR3 has 15 residues. The trim removed 3 bases at V and 5 bases at J, leaving 7 bases unmatched.

The rearrangement joins TRBV6-2 or TRBV6-3 to TRBJ2-5, with D possibly matching TRBD2 (7 bases). The CDR3 spans 16 residues. Looked up from germline, CDR1 is MNHEY and CDR2 is SVGEGT. The V end lost 6 bases, the J end lost 2 bases, and 19 bases lay between the germline ends. This chain's CDR3 is CASSRGGPSQQETQYF. DNA of the CDR3: TGTGCCAGCAGCCGCGGGGGCCCGAGTCAACAAGAGACCCAGTACTTC.

V gene TRBV13 combines with J gene TRBJ2-7; D not resolved. Trimming removed 5 bases at V and 3 bases at J, with 11 bases between. The CDR3 is 13 residues long. The germline CDR1 and CDR2 sequences are PRHDT and FYEKMQ (reference sequence). CDR3 DNA sequence: TGTGCCAGCAGCCCTCCCCACTACTACGAGCAGTACTTC. As protein: CASSPPHYYEQYF. The full variable domain, its missing parts supplied by reference TRBV13 and TRBJ2-7, is AAGVIQSPRHLIKEKRETATLKCYPIPRHDTVYWYQQGPGQDPQFLISFYEKMQSDKGSIPDRFSAQQFSDYHSELNMSSLELGDSALYFCASSPPHYYEQYFGPGTRLTVT.

The rearrangement links TRBV13 to TRBJ2-7; 7 nucleotides line up with TRBD1. The CDR3 totals 14 residues. CDR1 and CDR2 (germline): PRHDT, FYEKMQ (reference sequence). The J segment lost 3 bases and the V segment lost 5 bases, leaving 7 bases of the junction unmatched. CDR3 loop: CASSTSTGIYEQYF. The CDR3 nucleotides are TGTGCCAGCAGCACCTCGACAGGGATCTACGAGCAGTACTTC. Full variable domain (outside the CDR3, taken from reference TRBV13 and TRBJ2-7): AAGVIQSPRHLIKEKRETATLKCYPIPRHDTVYWYQQGPGQDPQFLISFYEKMQSDKGSIPDRFSAQQFSDYHSELNMSSLELGDSALYFCASSTSTGIYEQYFGPGTRLTVT.